A selection of T cell receptor beta chains follows, all from one sample in a study of T cell repertoires in cytomegalovirus infection. TCRdb used MiXCR to reprocess the reads, holding one entry per CDR3 protein. The sample lists around 900,000 distinct CDR3 sequences, roughly 30% occurring once. No antigen is known for these receptors. Sequencing used cultured CD8+ T cells from PBMCs, obtained from culture after CMV antigen stimulation. The receptors originated from a human donor in good health (CMV status not recorded). Some clones in this sample may be carry-over from other donors' samples. Both conserved end residues are part of each CDR3. A D gene is named only where the DNA matches it firmly. A row's size may be missing; if present it is once, few, many or a size class.

J gene | D gene | V gene | CDR3 length | clone size | CDR3 DNA | CDR3 protein
TRBJ2-5 | NA | TRBV27 | 13 | NA | TGTGCCAGGAGTTTATGGAGGGGGGAGACCCAGTACTTC | CARSLWRGETQYF
TRBJ1-1 | TRBD1 | TRBV6-2/TRBV6-3 | 14 | NA | TGTGCCAGCAGAAGACAGGGTCTGGGGACTGAAGCTTTCTTT | CASRRQGLGTEAFF
TRBJ1-4 | NA | TRBV27 | 14 | NA | TGTGCCAGCAGTTTATGGGGATACAATGAAAAACTGTTTTTT | CASSLWGYNEKLFF
TRBJ2-7 | NA | TRBV7-6 | 14 | few | TGTGCCAGCAGCTTCGGGACACAGAATTACGAGCAGTACTTC | CASSFGTQNYEQYF
TRBJ2-7 | TRBD1 | TRBV6-6 | 15 | NA | TGTGCCAGCAGTTCCCGGACAGGGGGCCGCTACGAGCAGTACTTC | CASSSRTGGRYEQYF
TRBJ1-4 | TRBD1 | TRBV27 | 18 | NA | TGTGCCAGCAGTTTACTCACTCCTACAGGGGGCACTAATGAAAAACTGTTTTTT | CASSLLTPTGGTNEKLFF
TRBJ2-1 | NA | TRBV10-3 | 14 | few | TGTGCCATCATTGACAGCCGGTCCTACAATGAGCAGTTCTTC | CAIIDSRSYNEQFF
TRBJ1-2 | TRBD1 | TRBV12-3/TRBV12-4 | 15 | NA | TGTGCCAGCAGTTTTCAACAGGGGGCGGACTATGGCTACACCTTC | CASSFQQGADYGYTF
TRBJ1-1 | NA | TRBV3-1 | 15 | few | TGTGCCAGCAGCCAAGCCTGGCGAGGCCCCACTGAAGCTTTCTTT | CASSQAWRGPTEAFF
TRBJ1-1 | NA | TRBV7-3 | 15 | few | TGTGCCAGCAGCTTAACAGTGGGACCGAACACTGAAGCTTTCTTT | CASSLTVGPNTEAFF
TRBJ2-5 | NA | TRBV11-3 | 16 | NA | TGTGCCAGCAGCTTAGGGGGGAGGGGGGCCTGGGAGACCCAGTACTTC | CASSLGGRGAWETQYF
TRBJ1-1 | NA | TRBV27 | 14 | many | TGTGCCAGCAGCTTACTGGGACTGAACACTGAAGCTTTCTTT | CASSLLGLNTEAFF
TRBJ1-2 | NA | TRBV6-6 | 19 | NA | TGTGCCAGCAGTTATGGAAAAAAACCTAAGACAGGTTACTACTATGGCTACACCTTC | CASSYGKKPKTGYYYGYTF
TRBJ2-3 | NA | TRBV6-6 | 13 | few | TGTGCCACCCTTTGGGGTAGCACAGATACGCAGTATTTT | CATLWGSTDTQYF
TRBJ1-1 | TRBD1 | TRBV6-6 | 16 | NA | TGTGCCAGCAGTTCGGGACAGGGGGCTTGGGGCACTGAAGCTTTCTTT | CASSSGQGAWGTEAFF
TRBJ2-7 | TRBD1 | TRBV27 | 15 | NA | TGTGCCAGCAGTTTATTGGGACAGGACTCCTACGAGCAGTACTTC | CASSLLGQDSYEQYF
TRBJ2-5 | TRBD2 | TRBV11-2 | 16 | NA | TGTGCCAGCAGCCCCCCGGGACTAGCGAAACAAGAGACCCAGTACTTC | CASSPPGLAKQETQYF
TRBJ1-2 | NA | TRBV27 | 13 | NA | TGTGCCAGCAGTGTACCGACAGGAGAAGGCTACACCTTC | CASSVPTGEGYTF
TRBJ2-5 | TRBD1 | TRBV5-1 | 14 | once | TGCGCCAGCAGCACCAGGGGGCGCCAAGAGACCCAGTACTTC | CASSTRGRQETQYF
TRBJ2-3 | NA | TRBV7-9 | 16 | NA | TGTGCCAGCAGCTTATTCAGACAGGAAATTACAGATACGCAGTATTTT | CASSLFRQEITDTQYF
TRBJ1-1 | NA | TRBV4-3 | 17 | few | TGCGCCAGCAGCCAAGAGCCTTTATGGACATCTAACACTGAAGCTTTCTTT | CASSQEPLWTSNTEAFF
TRBJ1-1 | NA | TRBV19 | 14 | NA | TGTGCCAGTAGTGTTACCGGGGGGGCCACTGAAGCTTTCTTT | CASSVTGGATEAFF
TRBJ2-3 | NA | TRBV6-5 | 15 | NA | TGTGCCAGCTCTGGGGAGGATGTTCGCACAGATACGCAGTATTTT | CASSGEDVRTDTQYF
TRBJ1-5 | NA | TRBV19 | 13 | NA | TGTGCCAGTAGTATGCTGGGGAATCAGCCCCAGCATTTT | CASSMLGNQPQHF
TRBJ2-7 | NA | TRBV4-1 | 12 | few | TGCGCCAGCGGGCGGATTGATTACGAGCAGTACTTC | CASGRIDYEQYF
TRBJ2-5 | NA | TRBV25-1 | 14 | few | TGTGCCAGCAGTCTTTCGGGATCTTGGGAGACCCAGTACTTC | CASSLSGSWETQYF
TRBJ2-1 | TRBD2 | TRBV27 | 18 | NA | TGTGCCAGCAGTTTACCTAGCGGGGGGGGCAGTTCCTACAATGAGCAGTTCTTC | CASSLPSGGGSSYNEQFF
TRBJ1-6 | TRBD1 | TRBV20-1 | 14 | NA | TGCAGTGCGACTGCAGACAGGGAAAATTCACCCCTCCACTTT | CSATADRENSPLHF
TRBJ2-5 | NA | TRBV6-6 | 13 | few | TGTGCCAGCAGAGGATACTTGCAAGAGACCCAGTACTTC | CASRGYLQETQYF
TRBJ1-3 | NA | TRBV9 | 11 | NA | TGTGCCAGCAGCACGGACTACACCATATATTTT | CASSTDYTIYF
TRBJ1-2 | NA | TRBV12-3/TRBV12-4 | 13 | many | TGTGCCAGCAGCCCAACCTTAGGACAGCCTCCGCTCTTC | CASSPTLGQPPLF
TRBJ2-3 | NA | TRBV9 | 14 | NA | TGTGCCAGCAGCGGGACTACGTCCACAGATACGCAGTATTTT | CASSGTTSTDTQYF
TRBJ2-7 | NA | TRBV12-3/TRBV12-4 | 13 | few | TGTGCCAGCAGTTTGACAGTTCTCTACGAGCAGTACTTC | CASSLTVLYEQYF
TRBJ2-1 | TRBD2 | TRBV9 | 20 | few | TGTGCCAGCAGCAATCCGACTAGCGGGGGGGCCCGGAGCTCCTACAATGAGCAGTTCTTC | CASSNPTSGGARSSYNEQFF
TRBJ1-2 | NA | TRBV10-3 | 17 | NA | TGTGCCATCAGTGAGATGGTTTCTTGGGGACCCTCCTATGGCTACACCTTC | CAISEMVSWGPSYGYTF
TRBJ2-1 | NA | TRBV19 | 13 | few | TGTGCCAGTAGTAATCTGGGTATCAATGAGCAGTTCTTC | CASSNLGINEQFF
TRBJ1-1 | NA | TRBV7-6 | 13 | few | TGTGCCAGCGGGGGGGAAGGGGGCACTGAAGCTTTCTTT | CASGGEGGTEAFF
TRBJ1-1 | NA | TRBV7-9 | 12 | many | TGTGCCAGCAGCTTTGGCGCAACTGAAGCTTTCTTT | CASSFGATEAFF
TRBJ2-1 | TRBD2 | TRBV7-9 | 16 | few | TGTGCCAGCAGCTCAACTAGCGGGGGGGCCTCCAATGAGCAGTTCTTC | CASSSTSGGASNEQFF
TRBJ2-7 | TRBD1 | TRBV6-6 | 13 | NA | TGTGCCAGCAGCCTGGACAGGCTTTACGAGCAGTACTTC | CASSLDRLYEQYF
TRBJ2-3 | TRBD1 | TRBV5-1 | 16 | once | TGCGCCAGCAGCTCCGAACCGGGACAGTTCACAGATACGCAGTATTTT | CASSSEPGQFTDTQYF
TRBJ2-3 | TRBD1 | TRBV29-1 | 13 | NA | TGCAGCGTTGATACGACAGGGGGAGATACGCAGTATTTT | CSVDTTGGDTQYF
TRBJ2-1 | NA | TRBV7-2 | 15 | many | TGTGCCAGCAGCTCGCCCGGGACCCACTACAATGAGCAGTTCTTC | CASSSPGTHYNEQFF
TRBJ2-3 | NA | TRBV27 | 14 | NA | TGTGCCAGCAGTTTACTCCTGGGTGGAGATACGCAGTATTTT | CASSLLLGGDTQYF
TRBJ1-2 | NA | TRBV12-3/TRBV12-4 | 8 | few | TGTGCCAGCAGTTTTGAGACCTTC | CASSFETF
TRBJ1-2 | NA | TRBV10-2 | 17 | NA | TGCGCCAGCAGTGTTAGTAGGGGGGCGCCTACTGTCGATGGCTACACCTTC | CASSVSRGAPTVDGYTF
TRBJ2-5 | NA | TRBV19 | 14 | few | TGTGCCAGTAGTAGGACCAGGGGCGAGGAGACCCAGTACTTC | CASSRTRGEETQYF
TRBJ2-1 | TRBD2 | TRBV20-1 | 14 | NA | TGCAGTGCTAGAAAAGCGGGGGACCTCGACGAGCAGTTCTTC | CSARKAGDLDEQFF
TRBJ1-2 | NA | TRBV20-1 | 10 | NA | TGCGGTAAACAGGGCGATGGCTACACCTTC | CGKQGDGYTF
TRBJ2-5 | NA | TRBV12-3/TRBV12-4 | 14 | NA | TGTGCCAGCAAATCCGGGGGGCGGGGAGAGACCCAGTACTTC | CASKSGGRGETQYF
TRBJ1-2 | TRBD1 | TRBV19 | 15 | NA | TGTGCCACCCAAAACACAGGGGGCGATAACTATGGCTACACCTTC | CATQNTGGDNYGYTF
TRBJ2-1 | TRBD1 | TRBV7-3 | 16 | few | TGTGCCAGCAGCCTTGGGACAGGGGGGCCCCTCAATGAGCAGTTCTTC | CASSLGTGGPLNEQFF
TRBJ1-4 | NA | TRBV12-5 | 11 | NA | TGTGCTAGCGCTTTCAATGAAAAACTGTTTTTT | CASAFNEKLFF